Shown below are 6 T cell receptor beta chains from a single sample sequenced in a study of Graves' ophthalmopathy and Graves' hyperthyroidism. The study amplified TCR beta CDR3 regions using RNA transcripts. RT-PCR was first run with HTBI primers, then multiplex PCR in a second round. TCRdb re-derived calls from the multiplex PCR reads in MiXCR, one entry per CDR3 protein. The repertoire holds about 420,000 distinct CDR3 sequences, with roughly 20% as singletons. Specimen: peripheral blood. Every receptor here comes from a woman aged 18-29 years with stable Graves' hyperthyroidism.

The gene calls are TRBV6-1 and TRBJ1-1, with 9 bases aligning to TRBD1. Germline assignment: CDR1 MNHNS and CDR2 SASEGT. V dropped 6 bases and J dropped 0; count of bases not matched to a gene: 2. There are 14 residues in the CDR3. The CDR3 region is CASRDRGMNTEAFF. The CDR3 DNA sequence: TGTGCCAGCAGGGACAGGGGCATGAACACTGAAGCTTTCTTT.

Concerning this clonotype: Since no conserved phenylalanine or tryptophan closes the CDR3, a read error is the likely cause. The chain recombines TRBV24-1 with TRBJ1-5; D is perhaps TRBD1 (5 bases). The length of the CDR3 is 16 residues. Germline CDR1 is KGHDR and CDR2 is SFDVKD. Trimming took 7 bases from V and 2 from J, leaving 17 bases between them. Here the CDR3 DNA reads TGTGCCACCAGCGAGGGGTGCTTCTGGCGCAATCAGCCCCAGCATGTT. This gives the protein CATSEGCFWRNQPQHV.

This clonotype was seen at least ten times. The chain combines TRBV25-1 with TRBJ2-5, with unresolved D. V was cut by 3 bases and J by 5 bases, with 16 bases left in between. The CDR3 sequence is 15 residues long. In germline, CDR1 is MGHDK, CDR2 SYGVNS. In DNA form, the CDR3 reads TGTGCCAGCAGTGAGCTACGTGGGCTCGGGGAGACCCAGTACTTC. It encodes CASSELRGLGETQYF.

This clonotype was counted a few times. Here the CDR3 reads CASSYAGLYGYTF. CDR3 coding DNA: TGTGCCAGCAGTTATGCAGGACTCTATGGCTACACCTTC. The J gene is TRBJ1-2, the V gene TRBV6-2 or TRBV6-3; D call uncertain. V lost 3 bases and J lost 4, with 9 bases in between. Germline values: CDR1 MNHEY, CDR2 SVGEGT. CDR3 length: 13 amino acids.

The rearrangement joins TRBV7-9 to TRBJ1-1; 7 bases map to TRBD1. Per the germline V gene, CDR1 is SEHNR and CDR2 is FQNEAQ (reference sequence). Germline trimming cut 6 bases from V and 4 bases from J; bases unmatched to any gene: 11. The CDR3 spans 15 residues. The CDR3 is CASRLNRGGSTEAFF. In nucleotides, the CDR3 is TGTGCCAGCAGACTCAACAGGGGAGGTAGCACTGAAGCTTTCTTT.

Ten or more counts support this clonotype. The chain carries TRBV2 and TRBJ2-5; TRBD1 might be the D (5 bases). V gave up 5 bases and J gave up 5 bases, with 9 bases separating them. Germline values: CDR1 SNHLY, CDR2 FYNNEI. There are 12 residues in the CDR3. The CDR3 loop reads CASSIQVETQYF. The CDR3 DNA reads TGTGCCAGCAGTATACAGGTGGAGACCCAGTACTTC.